Below are 16 T cell receptor beta chains sequenced from a single sample in a study of human T cells and chemical hapten exposure. Time point here: pre-sensitization, week 0. As for treatment: therapeutic diphenylcyclopropenone sensitization with weekly scalp DPC. Extraction yielded total RNA from whole blood (unfractionated). TCRdb re-analysed the RACE reads in MiXCR, keeping a single row per CDR3 protein. Of about 55,000 distinct CDR3 sequences in the sample, around a tenth were seen once. The sample here was whole blood, taken in connection with sensitization to the hapten diphenylcyclopropenone (DPC). The receptors were gathered from a woman in her 30s with alopecia areata. Some clones in this sample may be carry-over from other donors' samples.

V and J are TRBV2 and TRBJ1-1; D not certain. Per germline, CDR1 SNHLY and CDR2 FYNNEI. There are 13 residues in the CDR3. Trimming stripped 4 bases from V and 1 base from J, with 7 bases between. This CDR3 reads CASSAQRNTEAFF. CDR3 sequence (DNA): TGTGCCAGCAGTGCTCAGAGGAACACTGAAGCTTTCTTT.

V gene TRBV5-1 combines with J gene TRBJ2-7; TRBD2 is a possible D gene (5 bases). CDR3 length: 14 amino acids. The V gene's germline CDR1 is SGHRS and CDR2 YFSETQ. Trimming removed 7 bases from V and 3 bases from J, with 17 bases in between. CDR3 sequence: CASRPLAAGYEQYF. CDR3 DNA sequence: TGCGCCAGCCGGCCTCTAGCCGCAGGCTACGAGCAGTACTTC.

V usage is TRBV7-2 and J usage is TRBJ1-1; a weak D match, TRBD1 (5 bases). CDR1 SGHTA and CDR2 FQGNSA come from the germline V gene. This CDR3 has 15 amino acids. The germline V and J ends were trimmed by 6 bases and 3 bases, with 17 bases remaining between them. The CDR3, as DNA: TGTGCCAGCAGTGGATGGGGGGGAAGGGACACTGAAGCTTTCTTT. It encodes CASSGWGGRDTEAFF.

CDR3 coding DNA: TGTGCCAGCAGTTACCAGGGACGCTCCTACGAGCAGTACTTC. Encoded protein: CASSYQGRSYEQYF. This sequence joins TRBV6-2 or TRBV6-3 and TRBJ2-7; tentatively, D is TRBD1 or TRBD2 (5 bases each). The CDR3 contains 14 residues. Germline V gene data show CDR1 as MNHEY and CDR2 as SVGEGT. V was clipped by 2 bases and J by 0 bases, with 8 bases between them.

This clonotype has just a few counts. This sequence joins TRBV12-3 or TRBV12-4 and TRBJ1-2, with TRBD1 matching over 7 bases. CDR3 length: 16 residues. V lost 3 bases, J lost 0 bases, and 7 bases stayed unmatched. CDR3: CASSLGGGRANYGYTF. CDR3 nucleotides: TGTGCCAGCAGTTTGGGAGGGGGCAGGGCTAACTATGGCTACACCTTC.

This clonotype was observed at least ten times. The DNA of the CDR3 is TGTGCCAGCACGAGGGGGCGCCTCACAGATACGCAGTATTTT. As protein: CASTRGRLTDTQYF. This rearrangement joins TRBV6-2 or TRBV6-3 to TRBJ2-3; 7 bases align to TRBD1. The CDR3 runs 14 residues. Germline V CDR1 and CDR2: MNHEY, SVGEGT. V dropped 7 bases and J dropped 2; count of bases not matched to a gene: 6.

This clonotype has ten or more counts. J is TRBJ1-1 and V is TRBV28, with 8 bases that match TRBD1. The length of the CDR3 is 16 residues. Germline-derived CDR1 and CDR2 are MDHEN and SYDVKM. Trimming removed 6 bases from V and 0 bases from J; junction bases left unmatched: 9. The CDR3 nucleotides read TGTGCCAGCAGATACACAGGGGGGGAAATGAACACTGAAGCTTTCTTT. It encodes CASRYTGGEMNTEAFF.

The rearrangement links TRBV4-2 to TRBJ2-3; 11 bases are shared with TRBD1. The CDR3 consists of 17 residues. The germline gives CDR1 LGHNA, CDR2 YNFKEQ. Losses at the gene ends were 1 base for V and 4 bases for J; bases not matched to a gene: 7. CDR3 bases: TGTGCCAGCAGCCAAGTAGCGGGGACAGGGGGAGCAGATACGCAGTATTTT. Protein product: CASSQVAGTGGADTQYF.

The table lists this clonotype with a few counts. The chain couples TRBV20-1 to TRBJ2-1; tentatively, D is TRBD1 or TRBD2 (5 bases each). Germline V lookup: CDR1 DFQATT, CDR2 SNEGSKA (reference sequence). The CDR3 consists of 14 residues. The CDR3 region is CSVDLPIGTNEQFF. In nucleotides, the CDR3 is TGCAGCGTGGACCTTCCTATCGGGACGAATGAGCAGTTCTTC.

The V call is TRBV24-1, the J call TRBJ2-7; D call uncertain. V lost 5 bases, J lost 2 bases, and 12 bases lay in between. The CDR3 contains 14 residues. Germline V gene sequence: CDR1 KGHDR, CDR2 SFDVKD. CDR3 region: CATSARQPPYEQYF. In DNA form, the CDR3 reads TGTGCCACCAGTGCCCGCCAGCCTCCCTACGAGCAGTACTTC.

In its sample, this clonotype was seen a few times. The gene calls are TRBV29-1 and TRBJ2-1; weak D call: TRBD2 (7 bases). CDR3 length: 14 residues. The V end lost 7 bases, the J end lost 2 bases, and 15 bases lay between the germline ends. The germline gives CDR1 SQVTM, CDR2 ANQGSEA. CDR3 in amino acids: CSAMAGGPYNEQFF. CDR3 in DNA: TGCAGCGCCATGGCCGGGGGGCCCTACAATGAGCAGTTCTTC.

This clonotype was counted at least ten times. CDR3 DNA sequence: TGTGCCAGCAGCCAGGATCTGCGTAATGAAAAACTGTTTTTT. It encodes CASSQDLRNEKLFF. The chain has TRBV7-2 and TRBJ1-4; D is uncertain. CDR1 is SGHTA, CDR2 FQGNSA, per germline. V gave up 5 bases and J gave up 4 bases, with 11 bases separating them. The CDR3 spans 14 residues.

The chain couples TRBV7-9 to TRBJ2-7; 7 nucleotides align to TRBD1. The V and J ends lost 5 bases and 4 bases, in that order; junction bases with no gene match: 8. Germline lookup yields CDR1 SEHNR and CDR2 FQNEAQ (reference sequence). This CDR3 spans 14 amino acids. The CDR3 region is CASSTTGQSYEQYF. The DNA for the CDR3 is TGTGCCAGCAGCACGACGGGACAGAGTTACGAGCAGTACTTC. Looking up the rest from reference TRBV7-9 and TRBJ2-7 gives the full variable domain: DTGVSQNPRHKITKRGQNVTFRCDPISEHNRLYWYRQTLGQGPEFLTYFQNEAQLEKSRLLSDRFSAERPKGSFSTLEIQRTEQGDSAMYLCASSTTGQSYEQYFGPGTRLTVT.

This clonotype appeared a few times. The V and J genes are TRBV6-5 and TRBJ1-3; D not certain. This CDR3 comprises 16 residues. The germline gives CDR1 MNHEY, CDR2 SVGAGI. With 5 bases removed from V and 3 bases from J, the gap between germline ends came to 17 bases. CDR3 nucleotide sequence: TGTGCCAGCAGTATCCGACGTCCGGGGAATGGAAACACCATATATTTT. Protein product: CASSIRRPGNGNTIYF.

The table lists this clonotype with a few counts. The rearrangement joins TRBV12-3 or TRBV12-4 to TRBJ2-3; TRBD2 matches 7 bases. There are 13 residues in the CDR3. The V gene end was trimmed by 6 bases and the J gene end by 5 bases; junction bases not matched to a gene: 5. For the CDR3, the DNA is TGTGCCAGCAGAGCCCGCGGGGGAGATACGCAGTATTTT. Translation gives CASRARGGDTQYF.

This clonotype was observed a few times. The chain uses TRBV18 and TRBJ2-5; D is ambiguous. The ends were cut back, 3 bases at V and 5 bases at J, with 4 bases in the middle. CDR3 size: 11 residues. In germline, CDR1 is KGHSH, CDR2 LQKENI. The CDR3 loop is CASSPQETQYF. CDR3 nucleotide sequence: TGTGCCAGCTCACCTCAGGAGACCCAGTACTTC.